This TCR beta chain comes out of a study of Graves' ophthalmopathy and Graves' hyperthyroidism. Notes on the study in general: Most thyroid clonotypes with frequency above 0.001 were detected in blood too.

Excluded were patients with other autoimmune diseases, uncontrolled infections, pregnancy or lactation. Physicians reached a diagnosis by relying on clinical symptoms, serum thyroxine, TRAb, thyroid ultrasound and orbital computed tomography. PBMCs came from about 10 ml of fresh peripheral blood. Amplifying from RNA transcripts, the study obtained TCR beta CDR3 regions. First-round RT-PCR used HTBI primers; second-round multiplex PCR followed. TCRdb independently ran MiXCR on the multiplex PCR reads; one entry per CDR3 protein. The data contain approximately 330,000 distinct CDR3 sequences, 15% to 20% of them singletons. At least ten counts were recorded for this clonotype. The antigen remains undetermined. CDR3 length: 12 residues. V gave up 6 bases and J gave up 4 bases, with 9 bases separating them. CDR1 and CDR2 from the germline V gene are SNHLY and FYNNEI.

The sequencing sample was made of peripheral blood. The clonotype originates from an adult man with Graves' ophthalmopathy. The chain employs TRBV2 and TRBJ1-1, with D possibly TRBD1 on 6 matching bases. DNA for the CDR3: TGTGCCAGCAGACAGGGAGGCACTGAAGCTTTCTTT. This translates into CASRQGGTEAFF.